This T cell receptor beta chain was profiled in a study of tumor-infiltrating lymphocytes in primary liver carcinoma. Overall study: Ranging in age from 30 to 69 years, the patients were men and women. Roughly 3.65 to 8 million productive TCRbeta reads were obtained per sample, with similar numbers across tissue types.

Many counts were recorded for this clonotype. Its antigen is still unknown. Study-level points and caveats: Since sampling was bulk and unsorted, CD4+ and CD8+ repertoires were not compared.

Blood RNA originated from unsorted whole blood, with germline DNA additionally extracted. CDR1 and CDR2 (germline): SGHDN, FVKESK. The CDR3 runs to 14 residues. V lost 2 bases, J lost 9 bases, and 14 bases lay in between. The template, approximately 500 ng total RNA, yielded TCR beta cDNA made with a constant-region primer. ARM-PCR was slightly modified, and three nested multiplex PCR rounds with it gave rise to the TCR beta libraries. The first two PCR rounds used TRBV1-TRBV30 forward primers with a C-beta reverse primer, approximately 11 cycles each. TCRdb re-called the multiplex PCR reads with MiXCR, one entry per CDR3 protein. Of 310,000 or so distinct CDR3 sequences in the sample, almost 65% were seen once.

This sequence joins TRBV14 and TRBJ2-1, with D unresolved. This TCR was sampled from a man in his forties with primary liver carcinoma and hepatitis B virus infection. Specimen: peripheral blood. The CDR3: CASSQNRPVVEQFF. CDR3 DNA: TGTGCCAGCAGCCAAAACCGGCCCGTCGTTGAGCAGTTCTTC.